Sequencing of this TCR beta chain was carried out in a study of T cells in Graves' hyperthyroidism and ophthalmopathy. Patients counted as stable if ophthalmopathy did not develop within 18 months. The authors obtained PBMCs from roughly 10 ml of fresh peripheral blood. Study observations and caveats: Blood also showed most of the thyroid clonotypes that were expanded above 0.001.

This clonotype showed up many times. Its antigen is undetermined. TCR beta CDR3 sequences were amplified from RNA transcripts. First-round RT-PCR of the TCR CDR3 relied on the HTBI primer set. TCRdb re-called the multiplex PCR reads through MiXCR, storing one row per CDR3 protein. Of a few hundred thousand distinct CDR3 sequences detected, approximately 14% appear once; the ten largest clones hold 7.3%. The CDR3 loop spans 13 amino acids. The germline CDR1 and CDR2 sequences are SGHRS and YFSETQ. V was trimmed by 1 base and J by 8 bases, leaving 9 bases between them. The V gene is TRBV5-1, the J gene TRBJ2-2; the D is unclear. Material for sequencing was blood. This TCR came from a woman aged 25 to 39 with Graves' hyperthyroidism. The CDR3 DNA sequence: TGCGCCAGCAGCTTGCGGGTCGCAGGGGAGCTGTTTTTT. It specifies CASSLRVAGELFF.